The rows below give T cell receptor beta chains drawn from one sample of a study of blood T cell repertoires in COVID-19. Clones were read by immunoSEQ multiplex PCR, and TCRdb kept only the in-frame ones, dropping some. The table shows 95,000 to 150,000 clones, with around 85% occurring only once. Sequenced input: peripheral blood. These receptors all come from a man aged 55 to 70 with acute or convalescent COVID-19. CDR3s include the opening cysteine and the closing phenylalanine or tryptophan. D genes are given only for firm matches. A row's size may be missing; if present it is once, few, many or a size class.

V: TRBV10-3; J: TRBJ2-7; length: 15; size: NA; D: TRBD2; CDR3: CAISESAGVHYEQYF; DNA: TGTGCCATCAGTGAATCAGCGGGAGTCCACTACGAGCAGTACTTC
V: TRBV28; J: TRBJ2-1; length: 16; size: NA; D: TRBD2; CDR3: CASSSPGLAGSHEQFF; DNA: TGTGCCAGCAGTTCACCGGGACTAGCGGGAAGCCATGAGCAGTTCTTC
V: TRBV6-2/TRBV6-3; J: TRBJ2-7; length: 14; size: NA; D: TRBD2; CDR3: CASSRSGSGYEQYF; DNA: TGTGCCAGCAGCCGCAGCGGGAGTGGGTACGAGCAGTACTTC
V: TRBV27; J: TRBJ2-1; length: 14; size: NA; D: NA; CDR3: CASSLRGSYNEQFF; DNA: TGTGCCAGCAGTTTGCGCGGCTCCTACAATGAGCAGTTCTTC
V: TRBV20-1; J: TRBJ1-2; length: 10; size: NA; D: NA; CDR3: CSARSEGYTF; DNA: TGCAGTGCTAGATCGGAGGGCTACACCTTC
V: TRBV6-5; J: TRBJ1-5; length: 13; size: NA; D: NA; CDR3: CASSSSGGQPQHF; DNA: TGTGCCAGCAGTTCGTCGGGAGGTCAGCCCCAGCATTTT
V: TRBV6-5; J: TRBJ2-2; length: 16; size: NA; D: TRBD2; CDR3: CASSYTSGRRTGELFF; DNA: TGTGCCAGCAGTTACACTAGCGGGAGGAGAACCGGGGAGCTGTTTTTT
V: TRBV28; J: TRBJ1-1; length: 12; size: NA; D: NA; CDR3: CASSRQAPEAFF; DNA: TGTGCCAGCAGTCGACAGGCCCCTGAAGCTTTCTTT
V: TRBV28; J: TRBJ2-2; length: 15; size: few; D: TRBD2; CDR3: CASSSLAGYTGELFF; DNA: TGTGCCAGCAGTTCCCTAGCGGGTTACACCGGGGAGCTGTTTTTT
V: TRBV21-1; J: TRBJ2-5; length: 17; size: NA; D: NA; CDR3: CASSKAWKGQGTETQYF; DNA: TGTGCCAGCAGCAAAGCGTGGAAAGGACAGGGGACGGAGACCCAGTACTTC
V: TRBV28; J: TRBJ2-7; length: 12; size: NA; D: TRBD2; CDR3: CASAGEPYEQYF; DNA: TGTGCCTCAGCGGGAGAACCGTACGAGCAGTACTTC
V: TRBV7-9; J: TRBJ1-2; length: 14; size: NA; D: TRBD1; CDR3: CASSSGGSVFGYTF; DNA: TGTGCCAGCAGCTCAGGGGGCTCCGTCTTCGGCTACACCTTC
V: TRBV28; J: TRBJ2-6; length: 20; size: NA; D: NA; CDR3: CASSFSNVNRLLRGANVLTF; DNA: TGTGCCAGCAGTTTTAGTAATGTGAACAGACTACTGAGGGGGGCCAACGTCCTGACTTTC
V: TRBV7-8; J: TRBJ2-6; length: 17; size: NA; D: TRBD1; CDR3: CASSPNRGEAGANVLTF; DNA: TGTGCCAGCAGCCCTAACAGGGGAGAAGCTGGGGCCAACGTCCTGACTTTC
V: TRBV5-8; J: TRBJ2-7; length: 14; size: NA; D: TRBD1; CDR3: CASSRTGVGYEQYF; DNA: TGTGCCAGCAGCCGGACAGGGGTTGGTTACGAGCAGTACTTC
V: TRBV29-1; J: TRBJ2-1; length: 14; size: NA; D: NA; CDR3: CSCRSTGVLNEQFF; DNA: TGCAGCTGTCGCAGCACGGGGGTTTTGAATGAGCAGTTCTTC
V: TRBV11-2; J: TRBJ2-2; length: 14; size: few; D: TRBD1; CDR3: CASSLGQGYRELFF; DNA: TGTGCCAGCAGCTTGGGACAGGGGTACCGGGAGCTGTTTTTT
V: TRBV5-1; J: TRBJ1-1; length: 14; size: NA; D: NA; CDR3: CASSLGATGGEAFF; DNA: TGCGCCAGCAGCTTGGGGGCGACAGGAGGTGAAGCTTTCTTT